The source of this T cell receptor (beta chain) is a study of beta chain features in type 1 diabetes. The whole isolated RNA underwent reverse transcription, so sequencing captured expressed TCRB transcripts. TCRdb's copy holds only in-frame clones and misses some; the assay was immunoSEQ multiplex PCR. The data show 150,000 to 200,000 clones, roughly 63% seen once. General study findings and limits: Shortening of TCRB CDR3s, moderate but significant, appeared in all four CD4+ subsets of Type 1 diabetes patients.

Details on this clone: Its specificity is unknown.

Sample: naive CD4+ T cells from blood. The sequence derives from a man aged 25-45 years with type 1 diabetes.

The CDR3 bases are TGTGCCAGCAGTTTAGGGCACCGCTATGGCTACACCTTC. This translates into CASSLGHRYGYTF. The chain employs TRBV28 and TRBJ1-2, with D unclear. Germline CDR1 reads MDHEN; CDR2 reads SYDVKM. The CDR3 is 13 residues long. The ends were cut back, 2 bases at V and 4 bases at J, with 8 bases in the middle.